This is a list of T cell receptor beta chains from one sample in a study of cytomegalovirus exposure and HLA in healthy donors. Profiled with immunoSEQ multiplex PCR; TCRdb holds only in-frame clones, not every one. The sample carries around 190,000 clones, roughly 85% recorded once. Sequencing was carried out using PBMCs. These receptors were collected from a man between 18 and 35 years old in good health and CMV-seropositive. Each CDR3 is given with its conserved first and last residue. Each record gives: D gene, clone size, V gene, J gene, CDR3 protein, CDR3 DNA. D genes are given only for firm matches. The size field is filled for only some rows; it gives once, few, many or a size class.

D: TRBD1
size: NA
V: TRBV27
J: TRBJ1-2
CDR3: CASRHVSTGGYGYTF
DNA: TGTGCCAGCAGGCACGTCTCGACAGGGGGCTATGGCTACACCTTC

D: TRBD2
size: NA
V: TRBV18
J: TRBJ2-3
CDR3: CASSGDYLSTDTQYF
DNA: TGTGCCAGCTCAGGGGACTATCTTAGCACAGATACGCAGTATTTT

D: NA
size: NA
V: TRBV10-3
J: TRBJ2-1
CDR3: CAISDFLAPYNEQFF
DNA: TGTGCCATCAGTGATTTTCTAGCGCCCTACAATGAGCAGTTCTTC

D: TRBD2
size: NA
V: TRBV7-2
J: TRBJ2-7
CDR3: CASSLGQRGFEQYF
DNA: TGTGCCAGCAGTCTAGGGCAGCGGGGCTTCGAGCAGTACTTC

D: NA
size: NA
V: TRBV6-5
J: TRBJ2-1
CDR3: CASSSTYPYNEQFF
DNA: TGTGCCAGCAGCTCAACTTACCCTTACAATGAGCAGTTCTTC

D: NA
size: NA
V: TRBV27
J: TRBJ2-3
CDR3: CASSLLAGVGTDTQYF
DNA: TGTGCCAGCAGTCTACTTGCGGGTGTAGGCACAGATACGCAGTATTTT

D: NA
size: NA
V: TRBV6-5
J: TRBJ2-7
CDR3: CASSYTTASYEQYF
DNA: TGTGCCAGCAGTTACACGACAGCTTCCTACGAGCAGTACTTC

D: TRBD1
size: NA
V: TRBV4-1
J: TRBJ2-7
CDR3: CASSQGQGASYEQYF
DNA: TGCGCCAGCAGCCAAGGCCAGGGGGCGTCCTACGAGCAGTACTTC

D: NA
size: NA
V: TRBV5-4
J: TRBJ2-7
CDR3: CASSAPGYEQYF
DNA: TGTGCCAGCAGCGCCCCAGGGTACGAGCAGTACTTC

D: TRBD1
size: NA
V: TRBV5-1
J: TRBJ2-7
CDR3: CASSLDRGELYF
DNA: TGCGCCAGCAGCCTAGACAGGGGGGAGCTGTACTTC

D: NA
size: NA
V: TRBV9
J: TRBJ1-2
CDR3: CASSVAAAAAYGYTF
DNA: TGTGCCAGCAGCGTAGCTGCGGCGGCGGCTTATGGCTACACCTTC

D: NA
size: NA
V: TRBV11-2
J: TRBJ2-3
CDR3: CASSLDQVDTQYF
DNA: TGTGCCAGCAGCTTAGATCAGGTAGATACGCAGTATTTT

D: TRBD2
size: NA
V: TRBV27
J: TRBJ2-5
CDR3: CASSIGLAREREQETQYF
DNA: TGTGCCAGCAGTATTGGACTAGCGCGGGAACGGGAACAAGAGACCCAGTACTTC

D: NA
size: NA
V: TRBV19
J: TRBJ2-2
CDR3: CASSAARLRDGELFF
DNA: TGTGCCAGTAGTGCAGCCAGGCTCCGGGACGGGGAGCTGTTTTTT

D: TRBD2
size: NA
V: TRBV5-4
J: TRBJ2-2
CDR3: CATPLGGQDTGELFF
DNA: TGTGCCACCCCCTTGGGAGGGCAGGACACCGGGGAGCTGTTTTTT

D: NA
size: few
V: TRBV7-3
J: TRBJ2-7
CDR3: CASSGTDGGEQYF
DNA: TGTGCCAGCTCCGGGACAGACGGGGGCGAGCAGTACTTC

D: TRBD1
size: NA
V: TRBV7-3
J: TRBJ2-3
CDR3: CASSLTGAGTDTQYF
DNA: TGTGCCAGCAGTTTGACAGGGGCTGGCACAGATACGCAGTATTTT

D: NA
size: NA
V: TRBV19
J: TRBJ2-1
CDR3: CATLDLGANEQFF
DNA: TGTGCCACTTTGGACCTGGGGGCCAATGAGCAGTTCTTC

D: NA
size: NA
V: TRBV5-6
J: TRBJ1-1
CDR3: CASSLDSEGTEAFF
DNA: TGTGCCAGCAGCTTAGACAGCGAAGGGACTGAAGCTTTCTTT

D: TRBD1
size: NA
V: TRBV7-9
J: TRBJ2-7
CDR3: CASSLVGSDRVGNEQYF
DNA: TGTGCCAGCAGCTTAGTCGGGTCGGACAGGGTGGGAAACGAGCAGTACTTC

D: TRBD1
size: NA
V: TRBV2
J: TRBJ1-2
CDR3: CASSTRTGRGYGYTF
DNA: TGTGCCAGCAGTACGCGGACAGGGAGGGGGTATGGCTACACCTTC

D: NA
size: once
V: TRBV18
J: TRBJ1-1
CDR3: CASSPPKATGTEAFF
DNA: TGTGCCAGCTCACCACCAAAGGCTACGGGCACTGAAGCTTTCTTT

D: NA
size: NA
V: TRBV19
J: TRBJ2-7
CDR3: CAVSGISYEQYF
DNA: TGTGCCGTCTCAGGGATCAGCTACGAGCAGTACTTC

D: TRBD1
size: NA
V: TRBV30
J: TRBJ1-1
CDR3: CAWTAPGQVQPEAFF
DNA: TGTGCCTGGACCGCCCCCGGACAGGTACAACCTGAAGCTTTCTTT

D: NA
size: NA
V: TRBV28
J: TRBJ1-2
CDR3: CASSLTGAFSYGYTF
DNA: TGTGCCAGCAGTTTAACAGGAGCCTTCTCCTATGGCTACACCTTC

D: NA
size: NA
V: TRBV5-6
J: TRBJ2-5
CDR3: CASSPGYGSQETQYF
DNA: TGTGCCAGCAGCCCCGGTTACGGGAGCCAAGAGACCCAGTACTTC

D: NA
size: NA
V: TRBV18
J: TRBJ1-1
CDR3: CASSLNTEATEAFF
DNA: TGTGCCAGCTCATTGAATACGGAGGCCACTGAAGCTTTCTTT

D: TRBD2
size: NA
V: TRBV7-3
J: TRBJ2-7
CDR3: CASRLGGTSGREQYF
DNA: TGTGCCAGCAGGTTGGGAGGGACTAGCGGTCGCGAGCAGTACTTC

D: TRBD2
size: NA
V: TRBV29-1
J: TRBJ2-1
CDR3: CSGILAVLNEQFF
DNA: TGCAGCGGTATACTAGCGGTCTTAAATGAGCAGTTCTTC

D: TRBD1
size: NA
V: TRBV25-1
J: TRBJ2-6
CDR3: CASSGTGAGANVLTF
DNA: TGTGCCAGCAGTGGGACAGGGGCTGGGGCCAACGTCCTGACTTTC

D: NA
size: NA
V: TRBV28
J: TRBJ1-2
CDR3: CASWIGQRTNYGYTF
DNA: TGTGCCAGCTGGATAGGACAGAGAACTAACTATGGCTACACCTTC

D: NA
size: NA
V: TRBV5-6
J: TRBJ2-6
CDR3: CASSLVVHSGANVLTF
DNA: TGTGCCAGCAGCTTGGTGGTACACTCTGGGGCCAACGTCCTGACTTTC

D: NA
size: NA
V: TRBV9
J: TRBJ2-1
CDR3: CASSVDTGPYNEQFF
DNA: TGTGCCAGCAGCGTAGACACAGGACCATACAATGAGCAGTTCTTC

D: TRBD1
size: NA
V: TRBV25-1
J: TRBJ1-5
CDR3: CASSGGQGHQPQHF
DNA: TGTGCCAGCAGCGGCGGACAGGGTCATCAGCCCCAGCATTTT

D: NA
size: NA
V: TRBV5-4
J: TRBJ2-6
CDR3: CASSLRGSGANVLTF
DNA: TGTGCCAGCAGCTTGAGAGGGTCCGGGGCCAACGTCCTGACTTTC

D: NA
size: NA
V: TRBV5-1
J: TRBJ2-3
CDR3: CASSLGQGDRTDTQYF
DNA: TGCGCCAGCAGCTTGGGCCAGGGTGATAGGACAGATACGCAGTATTTT

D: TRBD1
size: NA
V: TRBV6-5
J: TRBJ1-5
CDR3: CASSYDRDQPQHF
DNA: TGTGCCAGCAGTTACGACAGGGATCAGCCCCAGCATTTT

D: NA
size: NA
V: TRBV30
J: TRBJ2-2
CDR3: CAWTLGDTGELFF
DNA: TGTGCCTGGACTTTAGGGGACACCGGGGAGCTGTTTTTT

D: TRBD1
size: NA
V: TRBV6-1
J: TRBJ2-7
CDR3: CASTTRQGNSYEQYF
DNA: TGTGCCAGCACCACCCGACAGGGAAATTCCTACGAGCAGTACTTC

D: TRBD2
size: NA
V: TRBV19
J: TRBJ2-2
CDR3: CATRLAGVNTGELFF
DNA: TGTGCCACTCGACTAGCGGGGGTGAACACCGGGGAGCTGTTTTTT

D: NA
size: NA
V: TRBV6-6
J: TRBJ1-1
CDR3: CASSRTRDTEAFF
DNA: TGTGCCAGCAGTCGGACTAGGGACACTGAAGCTTTCTTT

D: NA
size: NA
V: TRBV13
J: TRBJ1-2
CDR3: CASSLGNGPHGYTF
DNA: TGTGCCAGCAGCTTAGGCAATGGGCCGCATGGCTACACCTTC

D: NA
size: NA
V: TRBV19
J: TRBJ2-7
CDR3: CASSIRGETYEQYF
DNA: TGTGCCAGTAGTATCAGGGGGGAAACCTACGAGCAGTACTTC

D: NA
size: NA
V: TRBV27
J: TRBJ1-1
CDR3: CASSLDGGNTEAFF
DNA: TGTGCCAGCAGTTTAGATGGAGGGAACACTGAAGCTTTCTTT

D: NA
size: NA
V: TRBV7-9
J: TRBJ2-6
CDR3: CASRLDSSGANVLTF
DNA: TGTGCCAGCAGACTGGACAGCTCTGGGGCCAACGTCCTGACTTTC

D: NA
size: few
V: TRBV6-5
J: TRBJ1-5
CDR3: CASRRGDQPQHF
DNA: TGTGCCAGCCGGAGGGGAGATCAGCCCCAGCATTTT

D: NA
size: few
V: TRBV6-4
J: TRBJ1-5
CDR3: CASTTTVSRQPQHF
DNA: TGTGCCAGCACAACGACAGTCTCGAGGCAGCCCCAGCATTTT

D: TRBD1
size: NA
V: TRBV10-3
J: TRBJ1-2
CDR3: CATQLRQGEYGYTF
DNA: TGTGCCACCCAATTGAGACAGGGGGAATATGGCTACACCTTC